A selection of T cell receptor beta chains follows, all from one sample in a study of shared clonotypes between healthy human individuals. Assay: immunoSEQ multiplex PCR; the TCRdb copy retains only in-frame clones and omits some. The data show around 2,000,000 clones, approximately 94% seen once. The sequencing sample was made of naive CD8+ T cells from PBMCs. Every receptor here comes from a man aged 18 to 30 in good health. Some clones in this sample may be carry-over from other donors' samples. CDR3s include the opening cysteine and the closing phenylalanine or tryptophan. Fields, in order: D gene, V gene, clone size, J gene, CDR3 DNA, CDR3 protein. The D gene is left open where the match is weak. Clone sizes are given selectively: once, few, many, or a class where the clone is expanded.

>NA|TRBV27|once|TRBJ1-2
TGTGCCAGCAGTTTTTATCTGGGCAGCCCCTATGGCTACACCTTC
CASSFYLGSPYGYTF
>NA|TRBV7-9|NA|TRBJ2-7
TGTGCCAGCAGCCCGCGGACTGATCCCTACGAGCAGTACTTC
CASSPRTDPYEQYF
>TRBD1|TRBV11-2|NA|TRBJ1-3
TGTGCCAGCAGCCCCCGGGACAGGAAAGTCTCTGGAAACACCATATATTTT
CASSPRDRKVSGNTIYF
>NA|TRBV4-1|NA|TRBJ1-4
TGCGCCAGCAGCCAAGGGGAGAATGAAAAACTGTTTTTT
CASSQGENEKLFF
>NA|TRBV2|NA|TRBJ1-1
TGTGCCAGCAGTGAAGCGACCACGAATCTGGATGAAGCTTTCTTT
CASSEATTNLDEAFF
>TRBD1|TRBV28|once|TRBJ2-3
TGTGCCAGCAGAGACAGGGGGTGGGCAGATACGCAGTATTTT
CASRDRGWADTQYF
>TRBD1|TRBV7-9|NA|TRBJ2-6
TGTGCCAGCAGCTTATGGGACAGGGGGCTTGGGGCCAACGTCCTGACTTTC
CASSLWDRGLGANVLTF
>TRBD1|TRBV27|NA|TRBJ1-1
TGTGCCAGCAGTTTAATGGGACAGGGAAACACTGAAGCTTTCTTT
CASSLMGQGNTEAFF
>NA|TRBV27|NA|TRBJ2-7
TGTGCCAGCAGTCCCCAGTATCCCTACGAGCAGTACTTC
CASSPQYPYEQYF
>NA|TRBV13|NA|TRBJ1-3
TGTGCCAGCAGCTTCTTAGGGACTAACTCTGGAAACACCATATATTTT
CASSFLGTNSGNTIYF
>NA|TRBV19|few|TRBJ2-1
TGTGCCAGTAGTATCGGTGGGCACTACAATGAGCAGTTCTTC
CASSIGGHYNEQFF
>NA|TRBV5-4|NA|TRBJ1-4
TGTGCCAGCAGCGCAAGGACTTCAGGGGATAATGAAAAACTGTTTTTT
CASSARTSGDNEKLFF
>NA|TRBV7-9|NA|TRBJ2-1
TGTGCCAGCAGCTTAGGTAACCGGGGGTACAATGAGCAGTTCTTC
CASSLGNRGYNEQFF
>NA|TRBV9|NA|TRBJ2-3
TGTGCCAGCAGCGTCGGCGGCTCTAGCACAGATACGCAGTATTTT
CASSVGGSSTDTQYF
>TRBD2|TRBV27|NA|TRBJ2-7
TGTGCCAGCAGTCCATCGTTTGGGCCTAGCGGGCCGAGCTCCTACGAGCAGTACTTC
CASSPSFGPSGPSSYEQYF
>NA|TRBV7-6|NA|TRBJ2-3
TGTGCCAGCAGCCAGGCCCTAAGAGATACGCAGTATTTT
CASSQALRDTQYF
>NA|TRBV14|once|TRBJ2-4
TGTGCCAGCAGCCACAGGGATTCGGTCAAAAACATTCAGTACTTC
CASSHRDSVKNIQYF
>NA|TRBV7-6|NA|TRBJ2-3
TGTGCCAGCAGCTTAGATAAACCCGGATTTAGCGGCACAGATACGCAGTATTTT
CASSLDKPGFSGTDTQYF
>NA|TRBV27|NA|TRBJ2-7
TGTGCCAGCAGTTTAGTATCGGGCTACGAGCAGTACTTC
CASSLVSGYEQYF
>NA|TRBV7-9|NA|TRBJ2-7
TGTGCCAGCAGCCAACAGGGATGGGGGTACGAGCAGTACTTC
CASSQQGWGYEQYF
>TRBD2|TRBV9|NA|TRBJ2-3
TGTGCCAGCAGCGATAAAACTAGCGGGAGTGACTGGAATACGCAGTATTTT
CASSDKTSGSDWNTQYF
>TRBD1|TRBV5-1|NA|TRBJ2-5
TGCGCCAGCAGCTTGAACAGGGGGAACCAAGAGACCCAGTACTTC
CASSLNRGNQETQYF
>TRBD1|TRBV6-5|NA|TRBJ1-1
TGTGCCAGCAGTTATTCAGTCGGGACAGACACTGAAGCTTTCTTT
CASSYSVGTDTEAFF
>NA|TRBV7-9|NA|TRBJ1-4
TGTGCCAGCAGCTTATACCCTGCAACTAATGAAAAACTGTTTTTT
CASSLYPATNEKLFF
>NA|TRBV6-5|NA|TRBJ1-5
TGTGCCAGCGGTGTGGGAGGTCAGCCCCAGCATTTT
CASGVGGQPQHF
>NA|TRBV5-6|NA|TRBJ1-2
TGTGCCAGCAGCTATGTAGGTGGGTCATATGGCTACACCTTC
CASSYVGGSYGYTF
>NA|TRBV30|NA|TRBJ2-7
TGTGCCTGGAGTGTAAGGGACGAGCAGTACTTC
CAWSVRDEQYF
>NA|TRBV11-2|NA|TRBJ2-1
TGTGCCAGCAGCTTAGGAGGTTGGGGGCATGACAATGAGCAGTTCTTC
CASSLGGWGHDNEQFF
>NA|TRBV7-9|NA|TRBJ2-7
TGTGCCAGCAGCTACCTGACGGGATTATGGTACGAGCAGTACTTC
CASSYLTGLWYEQYF
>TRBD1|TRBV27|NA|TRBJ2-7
TGTGCCAGCAGAATGACAGGGAGCTCCTACGAGCAGTACTTC
CASRMTGSSYEQYF
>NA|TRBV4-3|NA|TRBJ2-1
TGCGCCAGCAGCCAGGGGACAGAGCAGTTCTTC
CASSQGTEQFF
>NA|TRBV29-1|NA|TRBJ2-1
TGCAGCGCCACACCTCCGGGACACGAGGGGTTCTTC
CSATPPGHEGFF
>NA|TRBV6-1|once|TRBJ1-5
TGTGCCAGCAGTGAATATGGTGCGGGACCGAATCAGCCCCAGCATTTT
CASSEYGAGPNQPQHF
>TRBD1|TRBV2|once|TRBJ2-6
TGTGCCTCTAGACAGGGCTCTGGGGCCAACGTCCTGACTTTC
CASRQGSGANVLTF
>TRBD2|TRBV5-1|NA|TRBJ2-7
TGCGCCAGCAGCCTAAATTTACTAGCGGGAACCTACGAGCAGTACTTC
CASSLNLLAGTYEQYF
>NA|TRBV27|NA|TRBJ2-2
TGTGCCAGCAGCTCACGAGGGCCCGGGGAGCTGTTTTTT
CASSSRGPGELFF
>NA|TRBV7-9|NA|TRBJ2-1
TGTGCCAGCAGCTTAGTTGGCAGGGGAGGTAACAATGAGCAGTTCTTC
CASSLVGRGGNNEQFF
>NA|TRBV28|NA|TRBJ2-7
TGTGCCAGCAGTTTATTGAGGGACGCAAGCTACGAGCAGTACTTC
CASSLLRDASYEQYF
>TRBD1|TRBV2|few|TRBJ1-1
TGTGCCAGCAGTGTTAGACAGGGGAACACTGAAGCTTTCTTT
CASSVRQGNTEAFF
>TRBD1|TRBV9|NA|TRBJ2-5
TGTGCCAGCAGCGCAGGGACAGCCGAGGGGGAGACCCAGTACTTC
CASSAGTAEGETQYF
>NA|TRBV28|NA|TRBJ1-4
TGTGCCAGCAGCGAAGGCCCCAAAAACAATGAAAAACTGTTTTTT
CASSEGPKNNEKLFF
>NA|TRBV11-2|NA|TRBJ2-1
TGTGCCAGCAGCTTAGATTTCACAGGAGGTAGCGATGAGCAGTTCTTC
CASSLDFTGGSDEQFF
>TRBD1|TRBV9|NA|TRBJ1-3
TGTGCCAGCAGCGTACCGCGGGACAGGATTGGTTCTGGAAACACCATATATTTT
CASSVPRDRIGSGNTIYF
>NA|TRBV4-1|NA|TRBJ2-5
TGCGCCAGCAGCCAATCTTTCGGCTATAGGTTCCAAGAGACCCAGTACTTC
CASSQSFGYRFQETQYF
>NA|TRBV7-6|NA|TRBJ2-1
TGTGCCAGCAGCTTAGATAGTTCACGAGACAATGAGCAGTTCTTC
CASSLDSSRDNEQFF
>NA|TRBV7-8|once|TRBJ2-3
TGTGCCAGCAGCCGCCGGGGCACAGATACGCAGTATTTT
CASSRRGTDTQYF
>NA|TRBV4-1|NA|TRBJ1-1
TGCGCCAGCAGCCCCTCAATATCGGCAGGGGCCTTGGGGAACACTGAAGCTTTCTTT
CASSPSISAGALGNTEAFF
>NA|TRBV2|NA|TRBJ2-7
TGTGCCAGGGGAGGGGGGGCTGCGGAGCAGTACTTC
CARGGGAAEQYF
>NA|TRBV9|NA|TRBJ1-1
TGTGCCAGCAGCGACTTTAGGTTGAACACTGAAGCTTTCTTT
CASSDFRLNTEAFF
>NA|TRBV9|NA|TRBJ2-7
TGTGCCAGCAGCGGTGACAGAAGTTACGAGCAGTACTTC
CASSGDRSYEQYF
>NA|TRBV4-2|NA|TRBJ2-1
TGTGCCAGCAGCCAACTGGCTAGCGCTTACAATGAGCAGTTCTTC
CASSQLASAYNEQFF
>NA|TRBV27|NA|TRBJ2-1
TGTGCCAGCAGTTTATTTCCTGGACTATACAATGAGCAGTTCTTC
CASSLFPGLYNEQFF
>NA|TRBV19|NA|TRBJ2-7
TGTGCCAGCCCCTACTACGAGCAGTACTTC
CASPYYEQYF
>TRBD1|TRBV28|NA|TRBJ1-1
TGTGCCAGCAGTTTAAGGGGGCACACTGAAGCTTTCTTT
CASSLRGHTEAFF